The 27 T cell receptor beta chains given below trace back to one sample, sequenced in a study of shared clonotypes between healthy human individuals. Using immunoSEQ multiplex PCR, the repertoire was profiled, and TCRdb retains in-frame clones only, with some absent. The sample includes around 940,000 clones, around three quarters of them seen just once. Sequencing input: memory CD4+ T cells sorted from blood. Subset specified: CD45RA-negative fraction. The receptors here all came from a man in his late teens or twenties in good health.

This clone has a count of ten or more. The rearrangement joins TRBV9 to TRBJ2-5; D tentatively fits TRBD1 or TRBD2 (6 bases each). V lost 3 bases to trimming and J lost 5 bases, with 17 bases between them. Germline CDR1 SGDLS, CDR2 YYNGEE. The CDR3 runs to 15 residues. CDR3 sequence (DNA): TGTGCCAGCAGCGGGTTTGGGGGGCCCTTGGAGACCCAGTACTTC. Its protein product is CASSGFGGPLETQYF. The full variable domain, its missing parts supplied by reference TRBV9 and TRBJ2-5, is DSGVTQTPKHLITATGQRVTLRCSPRSGDLSVYWYQQSLDQGLQFLIQYYNGEERAKGNILERFSAQQFPDLHSELNLSSLELGDSALYFCASSGFGGPLETQYFGPGTRLLVL.

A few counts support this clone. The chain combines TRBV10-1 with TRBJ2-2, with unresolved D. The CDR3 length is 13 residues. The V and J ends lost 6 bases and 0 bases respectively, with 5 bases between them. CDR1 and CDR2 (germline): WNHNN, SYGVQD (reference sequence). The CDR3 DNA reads TGCGCCAGCAGCCCTGCGAACACCGGGGAGCTGTTTTTT. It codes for CASSPANTGELFF.

The CDR3 reads CASSQYSSADTQYF. The CDR3 nucleotides are TGCGCCAGCAGCCAATACTCCTCCGCAGATACGCAGTATTTT. The chain has TRBV4-1 and TRBJ2-3, with D uncertain. This CDR3 contains 14 residues. The ends were cut back, 2 bases at V and 4 bases at J, with 10 bases in the middle. The germline V gene encodes CDR1 MGHRA and CDR2 YSYEKL.

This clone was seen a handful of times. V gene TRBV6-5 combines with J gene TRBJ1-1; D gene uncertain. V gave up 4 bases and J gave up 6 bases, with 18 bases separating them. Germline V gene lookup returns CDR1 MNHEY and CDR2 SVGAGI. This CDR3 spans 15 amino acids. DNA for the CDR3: TGTGCCAGCAGTTCTGGTCGCCAAGCCGTTCCTGAAGCTTTCTTT. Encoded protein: CASSSGRQAVPEAFF.

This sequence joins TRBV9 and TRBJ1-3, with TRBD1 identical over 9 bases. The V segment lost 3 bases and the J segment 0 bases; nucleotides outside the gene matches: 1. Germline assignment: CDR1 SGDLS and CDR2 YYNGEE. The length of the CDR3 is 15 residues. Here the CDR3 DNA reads TGTGCCAGCAGCGCGGGACAGGGCTCTGGAAACACCATATATTTT. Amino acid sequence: CASSAGQGSGNTIYF.

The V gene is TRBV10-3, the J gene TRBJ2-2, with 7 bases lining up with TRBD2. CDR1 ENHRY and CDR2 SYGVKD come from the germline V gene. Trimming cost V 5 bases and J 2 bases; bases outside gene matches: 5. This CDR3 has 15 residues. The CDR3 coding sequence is TGTGCCATCAGTAGCGGGACCACTAACACCGGGGAGCTGTTTTTT. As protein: CAISSGTTNTGELFF.

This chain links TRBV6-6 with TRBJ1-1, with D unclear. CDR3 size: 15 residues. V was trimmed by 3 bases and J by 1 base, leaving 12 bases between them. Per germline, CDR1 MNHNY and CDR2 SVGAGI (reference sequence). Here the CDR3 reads CASSYIVLGNTEAFF. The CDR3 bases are TGTGCCAGCAGTTATATCGTCCTAGGGAACACTGAAGCTTTCTTT.

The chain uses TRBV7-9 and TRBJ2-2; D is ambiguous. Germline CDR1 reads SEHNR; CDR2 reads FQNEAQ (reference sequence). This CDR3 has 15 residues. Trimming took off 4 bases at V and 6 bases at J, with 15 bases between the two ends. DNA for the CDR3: TGTGCCAGCAGCTCCCCAATGAAGGGTGCCGGGGAGCTGTTTTTT. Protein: CASSSPMKGAGELFF.

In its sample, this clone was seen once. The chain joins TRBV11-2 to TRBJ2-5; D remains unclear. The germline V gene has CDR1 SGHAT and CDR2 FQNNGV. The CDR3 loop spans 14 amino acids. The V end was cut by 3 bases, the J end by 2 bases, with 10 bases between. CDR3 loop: CASSFGQKQETQYF. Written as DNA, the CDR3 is TGTGCCAGCAGCTTCGGGCAGAAACAAGAGACCCAGTACTTC.

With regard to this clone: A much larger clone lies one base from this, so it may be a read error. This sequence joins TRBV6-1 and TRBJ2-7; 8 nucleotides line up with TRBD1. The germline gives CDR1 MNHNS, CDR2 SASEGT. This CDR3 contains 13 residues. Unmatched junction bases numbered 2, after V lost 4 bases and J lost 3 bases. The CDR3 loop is CASSAQGGYEQYF. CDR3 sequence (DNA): TGTGCCAGCAGTGCACAGGGGGGCTACGAGCAGTACTTC.

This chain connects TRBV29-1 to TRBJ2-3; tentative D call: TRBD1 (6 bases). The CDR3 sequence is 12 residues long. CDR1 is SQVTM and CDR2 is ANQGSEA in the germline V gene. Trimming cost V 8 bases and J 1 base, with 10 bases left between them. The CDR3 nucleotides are TGCAGCACCCGACAGGGCACAGATACGCAGTATTTT. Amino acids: CSTRQGTDTQYF.

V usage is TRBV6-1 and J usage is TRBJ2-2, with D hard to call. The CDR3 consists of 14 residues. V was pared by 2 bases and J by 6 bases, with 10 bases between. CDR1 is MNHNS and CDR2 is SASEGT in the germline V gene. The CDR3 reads CASSERAAPGELFF. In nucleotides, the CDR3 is TGTGCCAGCAGTGAAAGGGCTGCCCCCGGGGAGCTGTTTTTT.

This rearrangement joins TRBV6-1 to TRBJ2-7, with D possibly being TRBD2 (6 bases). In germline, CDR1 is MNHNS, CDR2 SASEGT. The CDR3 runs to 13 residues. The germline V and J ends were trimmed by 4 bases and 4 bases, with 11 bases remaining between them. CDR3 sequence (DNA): TGTGCCAGCAGTGCCCTGGGACTTTACGAGCAGTACTTC. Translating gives CASSALGLYEQYF.

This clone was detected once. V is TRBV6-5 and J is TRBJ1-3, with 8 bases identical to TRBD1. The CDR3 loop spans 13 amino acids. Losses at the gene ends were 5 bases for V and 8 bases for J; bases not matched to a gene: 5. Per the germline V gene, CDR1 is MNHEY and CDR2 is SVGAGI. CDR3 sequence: CASSRPTGDTIYF. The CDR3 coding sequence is TGTGCCAGCAGTCGTCCGACAGGGGACACCATATATTTT.

Here the CDR3 DNA reads TGTGCTAGCGCCACAGGGGGGCGAGAGACCCAGTACTTC. As protein: CASATGGRETQYF. This chain connects TRBV7-7 to TRBJ2-5, with 8 nucleotides matching TRBD1. The CDR3 totals 13 residues. Germline-derived CDR1 and CDR2 are SSHAT and FNYEAQ (reference sequence).

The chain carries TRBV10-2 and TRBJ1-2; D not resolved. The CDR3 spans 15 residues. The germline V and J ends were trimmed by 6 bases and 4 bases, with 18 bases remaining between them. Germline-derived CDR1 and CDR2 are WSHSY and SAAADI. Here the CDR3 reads CASRTALAHPYGYTF. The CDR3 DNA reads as TGCGCCAGCAGAACGGCCCTGGCCCACCCCTATGGCTACACCTTC.

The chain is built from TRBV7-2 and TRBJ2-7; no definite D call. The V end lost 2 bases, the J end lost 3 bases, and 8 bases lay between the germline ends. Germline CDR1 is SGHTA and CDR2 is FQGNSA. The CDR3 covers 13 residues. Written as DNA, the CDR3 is TGTGCCAGCAGCTTAACCAACAGCTACGAGCAGTACTTC. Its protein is CASSLTNSYEQYF. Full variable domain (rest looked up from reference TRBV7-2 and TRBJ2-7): GAGVSQSPSNKVTEKGKDVELRCDPISGHTALYWYRQSLGQGLEFLIYFQGNSAPDKSGLPSDRFSAERTGGSVSTLTIQRTQQEDSAVYLCASSLTNSYEQYFGPGTRLTVT.

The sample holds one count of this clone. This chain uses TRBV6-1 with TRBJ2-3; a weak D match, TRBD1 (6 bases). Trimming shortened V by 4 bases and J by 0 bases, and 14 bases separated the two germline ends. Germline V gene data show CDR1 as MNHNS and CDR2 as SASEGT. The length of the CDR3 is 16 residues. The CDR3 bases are TGTGCCAGCAGTGGACCGGGACAAACTAGCACAGATACGCAGTATTTT. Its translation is CASSGPGQTSTDTQYF.

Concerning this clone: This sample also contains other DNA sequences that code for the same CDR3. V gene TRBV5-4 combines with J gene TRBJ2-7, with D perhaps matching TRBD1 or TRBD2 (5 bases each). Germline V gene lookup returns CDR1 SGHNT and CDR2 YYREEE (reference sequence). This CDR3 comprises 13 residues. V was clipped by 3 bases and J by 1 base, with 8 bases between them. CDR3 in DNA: TGTGCCAGCAGCTGGGACGTTTCCTACGAGCAGTACTTC. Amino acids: CASSWDVSYEQYF.

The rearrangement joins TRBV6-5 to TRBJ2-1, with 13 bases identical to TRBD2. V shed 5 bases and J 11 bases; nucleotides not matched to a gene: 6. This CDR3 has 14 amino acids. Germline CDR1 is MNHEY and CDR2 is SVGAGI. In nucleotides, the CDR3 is TGTGCCAGCAGTAGGCTGGGACTAGCGGGACAGCAGTTCTTC. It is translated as CASSRLGLAGQQFF.

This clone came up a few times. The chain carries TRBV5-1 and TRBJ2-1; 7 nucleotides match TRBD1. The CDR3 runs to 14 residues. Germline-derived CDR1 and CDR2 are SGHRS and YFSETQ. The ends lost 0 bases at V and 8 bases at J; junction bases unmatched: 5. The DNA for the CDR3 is TGCGCCAGCAGCTTGGGACAGGGTTGGGATGAGCAGTTCTTC. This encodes CASSLGQGWDEQFF. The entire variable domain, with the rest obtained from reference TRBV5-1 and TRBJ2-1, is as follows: KAGVTQTPRYLIKTRGQQVTLSCSPISGHRSVSWYQQTPGQGLQFLFEYFSETQRNKGNFPGRFSGRQFSNSRSEMNVSTLELGDSALYLCASSLGQGWDEQFFGPGTRLTVL.

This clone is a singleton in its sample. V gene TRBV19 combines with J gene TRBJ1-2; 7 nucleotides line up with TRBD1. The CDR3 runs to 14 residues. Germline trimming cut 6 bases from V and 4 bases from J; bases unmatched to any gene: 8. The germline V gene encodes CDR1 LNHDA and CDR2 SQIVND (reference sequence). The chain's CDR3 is CASRVTDRVYGYTF. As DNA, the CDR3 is TGTGCCAGTAGGGTCACCGACAGGGTCTATGGCTACACCTTC.

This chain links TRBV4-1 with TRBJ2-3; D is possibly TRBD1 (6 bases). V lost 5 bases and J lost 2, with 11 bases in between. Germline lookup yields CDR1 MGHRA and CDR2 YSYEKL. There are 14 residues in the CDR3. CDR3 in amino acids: CASSTGHLTDTQYF. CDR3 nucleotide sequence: TGCGCCAGCAGCACGGGACACCTCACAGATACGCAGTATTTT.

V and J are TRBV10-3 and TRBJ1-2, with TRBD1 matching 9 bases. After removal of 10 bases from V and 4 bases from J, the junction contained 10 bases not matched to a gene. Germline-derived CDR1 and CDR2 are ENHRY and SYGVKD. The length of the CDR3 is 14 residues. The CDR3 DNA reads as TGTGCCACAGGCCGACAGGGGGACGGCTATGGCTACACCTTC. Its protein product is CATGRQGDGYGYTF.

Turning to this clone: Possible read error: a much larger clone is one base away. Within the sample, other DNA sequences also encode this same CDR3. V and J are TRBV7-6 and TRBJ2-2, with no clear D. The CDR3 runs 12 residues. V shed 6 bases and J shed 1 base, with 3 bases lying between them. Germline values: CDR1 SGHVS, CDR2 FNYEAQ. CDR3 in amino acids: CASSLNTGELFF. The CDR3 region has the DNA TGTGCCAGCAGTTTGAACACCGGGGAGCTGTTTTTT.

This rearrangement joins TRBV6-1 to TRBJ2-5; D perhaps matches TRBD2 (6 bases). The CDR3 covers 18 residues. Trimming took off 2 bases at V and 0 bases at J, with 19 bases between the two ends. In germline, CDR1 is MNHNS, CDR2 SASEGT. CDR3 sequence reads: CASSERFFQGGNQETQYF. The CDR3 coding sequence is TGTGCCAGCAGTGAAAGATTCTTCCAGGGAGGAAACCAAGAGACCCAGTACTTC.

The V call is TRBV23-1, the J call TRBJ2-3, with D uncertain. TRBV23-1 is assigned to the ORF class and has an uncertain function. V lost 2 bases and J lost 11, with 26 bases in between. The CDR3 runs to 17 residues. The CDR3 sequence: CASSQTPGRPPVNRQYF. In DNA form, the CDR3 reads TGCGCCAGCAGTCAAACCCCCGGGCGTCCCCCCGTTAATAGGCAGTATTTT.